This T cell receptor beta chain was retrieved from a study of blood T cell repertoires in COVID-19. The CDR3 covers 14 residues. V was shortened by 3 bases and J by 0 bases, with 9 bases between the two germline ends. Germline CDR1 is LNHDA and CDR2 is SQIVND (reference sequence). The cohort comprised adults aged about 18 to 100 years residing in approximately 25 US areas. Each participant's cohort was designated according to participant-reported clinical history. What the recovered Cohort 3 donors had was two negative PCRs, clearance, or symptom resolution. The method was immunoSEQ multiplex PCR; TCRdb's version includes in-frame clones alone and lacks a portion of them. The repertoire has around 250,000 clones, approximately 83% of them found once; the top ten carry 3.4%.

The TCR sequence derives from a man in his forties or fifties who had recovered from COVID-19. The chain is built from TRBV19 and TRBJ2-7; D remains ambiguous. Sequenced sample: PBMCs or T cells enriched from blood (not recorded which). CDR3 residues: CASSIRQDSYEQYF. The CDR3 region has the DNA TGTGCCAGTAGTATTCGTCAGGACTCCTACGAGCAGTACTTC.